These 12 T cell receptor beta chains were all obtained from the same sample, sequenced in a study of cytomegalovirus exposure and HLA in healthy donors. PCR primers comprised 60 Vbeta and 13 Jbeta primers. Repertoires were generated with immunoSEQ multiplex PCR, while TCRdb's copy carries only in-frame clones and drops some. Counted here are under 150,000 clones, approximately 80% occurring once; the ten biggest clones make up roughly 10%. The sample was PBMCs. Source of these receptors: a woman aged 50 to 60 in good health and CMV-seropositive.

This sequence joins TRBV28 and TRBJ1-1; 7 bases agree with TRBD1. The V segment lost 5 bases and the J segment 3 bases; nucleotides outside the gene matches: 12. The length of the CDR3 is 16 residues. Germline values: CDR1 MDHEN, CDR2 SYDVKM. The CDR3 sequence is CASSRNRDRIDTEAFF. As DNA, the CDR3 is TGTGCCAGCAGTCGTAACCGGGACAGAATCGACACTGAAGCTTTCTTT. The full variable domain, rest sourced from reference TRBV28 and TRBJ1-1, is DVKVTQSSRYLVKRTGEKVFLECVQDMDHENMFWYRQDPGLGLRLIYFSYDVKMKEKGDIPEGYSVSREKKERFSLILESASTNQTSMYLCASSRNRDRIDTEAFFGQGTRLTVV.

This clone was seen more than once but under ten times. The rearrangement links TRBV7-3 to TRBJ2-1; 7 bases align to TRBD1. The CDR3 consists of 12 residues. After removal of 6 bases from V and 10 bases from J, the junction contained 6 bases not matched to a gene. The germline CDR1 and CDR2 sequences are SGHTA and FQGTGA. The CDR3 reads CASSNRGQEQFF. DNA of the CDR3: TGTGCCAGCAGTAACAGGGGCCAAGAGCAGTTCTTC.

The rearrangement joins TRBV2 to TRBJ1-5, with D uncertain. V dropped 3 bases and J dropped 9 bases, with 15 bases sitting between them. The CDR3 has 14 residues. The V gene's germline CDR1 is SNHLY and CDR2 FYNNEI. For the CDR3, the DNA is TGTGCCAGCAGTGAGTCGGCGGGATTTGTGCCCCAGCATTTT. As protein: CASSESAGFVPQHF.

The CDR3 loop reads CASSKARGSNQPQHF. DNA for the CDR3: TGTGCCAGCAGCAAAGCGCGGGGAAGCAATCAGCCCCAGCATTTT. The chain has TRBV21-1 and TRBJ1-5. TRBV21-1 is a pseudogene. The CDR3 has 15 amino acids.

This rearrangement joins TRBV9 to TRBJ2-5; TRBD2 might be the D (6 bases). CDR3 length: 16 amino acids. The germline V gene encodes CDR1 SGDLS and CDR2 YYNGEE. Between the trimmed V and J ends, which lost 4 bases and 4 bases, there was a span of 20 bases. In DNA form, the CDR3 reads TGTGCCAGCAGCTCCGGGGGTTGGGCGGGGTTAGAGACCCAGTACTTC. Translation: CASSSGGWAGLETQYF.

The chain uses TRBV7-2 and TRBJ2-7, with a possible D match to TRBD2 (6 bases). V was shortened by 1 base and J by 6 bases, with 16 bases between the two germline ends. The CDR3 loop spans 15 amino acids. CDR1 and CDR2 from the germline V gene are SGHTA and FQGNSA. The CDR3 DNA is TGTGCCAGCAGCTTAGATCCGGGACTGCTGACCGAGCAGTACTTC. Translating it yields CASSLDPGLLTEQYF.

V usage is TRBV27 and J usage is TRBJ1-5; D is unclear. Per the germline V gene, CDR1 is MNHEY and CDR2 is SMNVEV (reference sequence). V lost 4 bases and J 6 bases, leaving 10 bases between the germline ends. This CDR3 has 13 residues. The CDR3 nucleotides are TGTGCCAGCAGTTGGGATGCGGGTCAGCCCCAGCATTTT. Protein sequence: CASSWDAGQPQHF.

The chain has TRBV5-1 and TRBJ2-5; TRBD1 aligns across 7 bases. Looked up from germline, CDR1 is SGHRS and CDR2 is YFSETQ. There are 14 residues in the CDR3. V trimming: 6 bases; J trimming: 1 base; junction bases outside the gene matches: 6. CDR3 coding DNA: TGCGCCAGCACCCCAGGGGGAATCCAAGAGACCCAGTACTTC. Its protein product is CASTPGGIQETQYF.

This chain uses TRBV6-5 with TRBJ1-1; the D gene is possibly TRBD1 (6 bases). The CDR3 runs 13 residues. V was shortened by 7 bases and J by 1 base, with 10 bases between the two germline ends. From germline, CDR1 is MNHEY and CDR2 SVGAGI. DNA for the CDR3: TGTGCCAGCACCAAACAGGGGAACACTGAAGCTTTCTTT. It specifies CASTKQGNTEAFF.

CDR3 bases: TGCGCCAGCAGGTCCCGGGGTTACTCTAATTCACCCCTCCACTTT. It specifies CASRSRGYSNSPLHF. V is TRBV5-1 and J is TRBJ1-6; D remains unclear. The CDR3 covers 15 residues. The V and J ends lost 5 bases and 6 bases respectively, with 15 bases between them. Germline V gene lookup returns CDR1 SGHRS and CDR2 YFSETQ.

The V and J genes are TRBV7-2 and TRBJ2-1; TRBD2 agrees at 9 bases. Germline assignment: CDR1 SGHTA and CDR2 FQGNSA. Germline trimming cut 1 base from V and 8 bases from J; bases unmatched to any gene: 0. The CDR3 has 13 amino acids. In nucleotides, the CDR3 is TGTGCCAGCAGCTTAGGCGGGGGGGATGAGCAGTTCTTC. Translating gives CASSLGGGDEQFF.

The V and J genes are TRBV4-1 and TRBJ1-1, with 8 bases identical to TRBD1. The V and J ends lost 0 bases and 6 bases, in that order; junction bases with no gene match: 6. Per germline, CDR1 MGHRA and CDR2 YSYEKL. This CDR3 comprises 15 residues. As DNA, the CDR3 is TGCGCCAGCAGCCAAGAAGTCAGGGGGCGCCCTGAAGCTTTCTTT. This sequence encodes CASSQEVRGRPEAFF.